One sample yielded the 8 T cell receptor beta chains listed below, sequenced in a study of beta chain features in type 1 diabetes. What was sequenced were expressed TCRB transcripts, since all of the isolated RNA had been reverse transcribed. Profiling relied on immunoSEQ multiplex PCR, and the TCRdb table lists in-frame clones only, not all of them. The repertoire has roughly 50,000 clones, under 45% of them found once; the top ten carry roughly 1.4%. Their specific antigens are unknown. General study results and limits: TCRB CDR3 length was moderately but significantly reduced in all four CD4+ subsets of Type 1 diabetes patients.

Sequenced sample: Tregs from blood. The origin of the receptors is a man aged 25-45 years with type 1 diabetes.

The chain uses TRBV28 and TRBJ1-2, with TRBD1 matching over 8 bases. With 2 bases clipped from V and 8 bases from J, the junction kept 4 bases outside the gene matches. Germline V gene data show CDR1 as MDHEN and CDR2 as SYDVKM. The CDR3 has 13 amino acids. This CDR3 reads CASSLADRVGYTF. CDR3 sequence (DNA): TGTGCCAGCAGTTTAGCGGACAGGGTCGGCTACACCTTC.

A few counts support this clone. The DNA of the CDR3 is TGTGCCAGCAGTTCGGAGCGGGGGGAGACCCAGTACTTC. Protein: CASSSERGETQYF. The V call is TRBV7-2, the J call TRBJ2-5, with 8 positions matching TRBD2. Germline lookup yields CDR1 SGHTA and CDR2 FQGNSA. The V gene end was trimmed by 6 bases and the J gene end by 5 bases; junction bases not matched to a gene: 5. The CDR3 sequence is 13 residues long.

The chain employs TRBV2 and TRBJ1-2, with unresolved D. The CDR3 consists of 13 residues. Between the trimmed V and J ends, which lost 2 bases and 0 bases, there was a span of 4 bases. Germline V gene lookup returns CDR1 SNHLY and CDR2 FYNNEI. The CDR3 DNA sequence: TGTGCCAGCAGTGAAACAACTAACTATGGCTACACCTTC. It encodes CASSETTNYGYTF.

The gene calls are TRBV6-6 and TRBJ1-1, with a tentative D call TRBD1 (5 bases). The CDR3 loop spans 13 amino acids. Trimming shortened V by 0 bases and J by 8 bases, and 10 bases separated the two germline ends. Germline V gene sequence: CDR1 MNHNY, CDR2 SVGAGI (reference sequence). The CDR3 sequence: CASSYSLRTEAFF. CDR3 bases: TGTGCCAGCAGTTACTCTCTCCGGACAGAAGCTTTCTTT.

The chain employs TRBV7-9 and TRBJ2-3; D gene unclear. Germline CDR1 is SEHNR and CDR2 is FQNEAQ (reference sequence). The CDR3 sequence is 14 residues long. Deletions cut 5 bases from V and 2 bases from J, with 11 bases between. The CDR3 DNA follows: TGTGCCAGCAGCCCCAGCGTAGTCACAGATACGCAGTATTTT. It is translated as CASSPSVVTDTQYF.

The table lists this clone with a few counts. The chain links TRBV29-1 to TRBJ2-1; a possible D gene is TRBD1 (6 bases). Trimming shortened V by 8 bases and J by 1 base, and 12 bases separated the two germline ends. Looked up from germline, CDR1 is SQVTM and CDR2 is ANQGSEA. The CDR3 spans 13 residues. CDR3 bases: TGCAGCTTCACAGGGAGTTCCTACAATGAGCAGTTCTTC. Encoded protein: CSFTGSSYNEQFF.

The V gene is TRBV19, the J gene TRBJ2-3, with D unresolved. The V end was cut by 4 bases, the J end by 3 bases, with 8 bases between. The CDR3 spans 13 residues. The V gene's germline CDR1 is LNHDA and CDR2 SQIVND (reference sequence). CDR3 amino acids: CASSTQLTDTQYF. The CDR3 bases are TGTGCCAGTAGTACCCAACTGACAGATACGCAGTATTTT.

In DNA form, the CDR3 reads TGTGCCAGCAGTTTAGCGGGAGTGGGCAATGAGCAGTTCTTC. It is translated as CASSLAGVGNEQFF. V usage is TRBV28 and J usage is TRBJ2-1, with 7 bases that match TRBD2. Trimming at V came to 2 bases and at J to 6 bases, leaving 4 bases not matched to a gene. Germline CDR1 and CDR2: MDHEN and SYDVKM. The CDR3 runs 14 residues.